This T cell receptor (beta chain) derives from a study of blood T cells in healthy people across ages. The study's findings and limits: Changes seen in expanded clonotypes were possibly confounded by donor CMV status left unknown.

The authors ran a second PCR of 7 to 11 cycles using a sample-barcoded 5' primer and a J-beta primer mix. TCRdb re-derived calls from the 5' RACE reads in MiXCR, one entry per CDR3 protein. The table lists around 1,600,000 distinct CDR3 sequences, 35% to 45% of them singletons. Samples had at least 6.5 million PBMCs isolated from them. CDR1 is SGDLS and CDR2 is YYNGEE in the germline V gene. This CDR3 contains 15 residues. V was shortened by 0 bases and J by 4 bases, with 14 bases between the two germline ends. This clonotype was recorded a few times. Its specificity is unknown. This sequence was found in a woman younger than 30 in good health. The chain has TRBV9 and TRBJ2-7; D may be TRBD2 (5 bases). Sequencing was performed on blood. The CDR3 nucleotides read TGTGCCAGCAGCGTAGGGTCTAGCCAGGCTTACGAGCAGTACTTC. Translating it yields CASSVGSSQAYEQYF. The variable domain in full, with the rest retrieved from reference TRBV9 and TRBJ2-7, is DSGVTQTPKHLITATGQRVTLRCSPRSGDLSVYWYQQSLDQGLQFLIQYYNGEERAKGNILERFSAQQFPDLHSELNLSSLELGDSALYFCASSVGSSQAYEQYFGPGTRLTVT.